This T cell receptor (beta chain) is drawn from a study of blood T cells in healthy people across ages. Notes on the study in general: Estimates based on one million T cells were treated as lower bounds. Donor CMV status was unknown, possibly confounding expanded clonotype changes.

Each donor's blood draw was 8.5 to 10 milliliters of peripheral blood. CDR1 and CDR2 from the germline V gene are LNHNV and YYDKDF (reference sequence). The ends were cut back, 4 bases at V and 2 bases at J, with 2 bases in the middle. The CDR3 contains 12 residues. This clonotype has just a few counts. What it binds is not known. Sample-barcoded 5' priming and a J-beta primer mix drove a second PCR of roughly 6 to 12 cycles. TCRdb analysed the 5' RACE reads with MiXCR anew, one entry per CDR3 protein. The sample lists some 790,000 distinct CDR3 sequences; more than 25% were seen once. The sample taken for sequencing was blood. The TCR originated in a woman of 80 years or more in good health. This rearrangement joins TRBV15 to TRBJ2-2, with no clear D. For the CDR3, the DNA is TGTGCCACCAGCACAAACACCGGGGAGCTGTTTTTT. This translates into CATSTNTGELFF. Based on the CDR3 plus reference TRBV15 and TRBJ2-2, the full variable domain is DAMVIQNPRYQVTQFGKPVTLSCSQTLNHNVMYWYQQKSSQAPKLLFHYYDKDFNNEADTPDNFQSRRPNTSFCFLDIRSPGLGDTAMYLCATSTNTGELFFGEGSRLTVL.